The clone carrying this TCR beta chain was observed many times. This specimen belongs to a study of T-cell memory formation after mild COVID-19. The V end was cut by 0 bases, the J end by 7 bases, with 12 bases between. The CDR3 runs to 14 residues. CDR1 SGHDN and CDR2 FVKESK come from the germline V gene. Via MiXCR, TCRdb re-called the 5' RACE reads, giving one row per CDR3 protein. The sample consists of approximately 390,000 distinct CDR3 sequences, approximately 15% of them appearing once. The sequenced material came from PBMCs or a T cell subset sorted from them (not recorded which). This sequence was found in a man between 18 and 35 years old who had mild COVID-19 (a few samples of this study predate the infection). Cell type and time point are not known. The V call is TRBV14, the J call TRBJ1-2; D is unresolved. CDR3 loop: CASSQDWSPGGYTF. The DNA for the CDR3 is TGTGCCAGCAGCCAAGATTGGTCGCCGGGTGGCTACACCTTC.